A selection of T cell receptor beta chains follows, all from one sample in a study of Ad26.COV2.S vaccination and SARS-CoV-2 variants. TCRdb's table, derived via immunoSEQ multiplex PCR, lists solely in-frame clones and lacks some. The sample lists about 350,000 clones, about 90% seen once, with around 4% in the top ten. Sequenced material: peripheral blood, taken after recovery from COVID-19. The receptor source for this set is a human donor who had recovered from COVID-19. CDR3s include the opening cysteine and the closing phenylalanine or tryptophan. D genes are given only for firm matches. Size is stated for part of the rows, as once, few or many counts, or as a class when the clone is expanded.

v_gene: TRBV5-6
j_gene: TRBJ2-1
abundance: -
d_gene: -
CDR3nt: TGTGCCAGCAGCTCCCGAGGGGGGGGGCCTTACAATGAGCAGTTCTTC
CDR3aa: CASSSRGGGPYNEQFF

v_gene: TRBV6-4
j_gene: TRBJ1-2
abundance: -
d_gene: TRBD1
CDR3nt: TGTGCCAGCAGTCCCGGGGACAGGGTAGTCCCGACCTTC
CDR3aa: CASSPGDRVVPTF

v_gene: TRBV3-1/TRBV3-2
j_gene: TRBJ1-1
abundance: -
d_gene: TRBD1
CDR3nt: TGTGCCAGCAGCCCAAGCCCGGGACAGCCGAACACTGAGGCTTTCTTT
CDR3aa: CASSPSPGQPNTEAFF

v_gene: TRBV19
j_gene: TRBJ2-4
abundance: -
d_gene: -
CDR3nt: TGTGCCAGTAGTTTACGGACTCCAGGGCCCCTAGCCAAAAACATTCAGTACTTC
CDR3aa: CASSLRTPGPLAKNIQYF

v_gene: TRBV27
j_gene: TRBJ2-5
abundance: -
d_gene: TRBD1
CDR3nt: TGTGCCAGCAGTTTCCAGACAGGGCGGGAGACCCAGTACTTC
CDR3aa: CASSFQTGRETQYF

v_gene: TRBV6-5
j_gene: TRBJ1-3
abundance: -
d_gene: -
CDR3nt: TGTGCCTGCACAGGGGGAAACACCATATATTTT
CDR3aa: CACTGGNTIYF

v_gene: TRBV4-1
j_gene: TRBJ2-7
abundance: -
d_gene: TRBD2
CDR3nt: TGCGCCAGCAGCCAAGGTGGGGTGCTAAGCGGGGGTATCTACGAGCAGTACTTC
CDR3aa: CASSQGGVLSGGIYEQYF

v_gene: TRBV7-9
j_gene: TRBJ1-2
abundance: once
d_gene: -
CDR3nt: TGTGCCAGCAGCGAACACCGACGTTTGCTACAGGGTGGCGGCTACACCTTC
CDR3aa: CASSEHRRLLQGGGYTF

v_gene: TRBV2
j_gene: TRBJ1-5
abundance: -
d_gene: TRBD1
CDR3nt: TGTGCCAGCAGTGACCATCGACAGGGGGATCAGCCCCAGCATTTT
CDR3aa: CASSDHRQGDQPQHF

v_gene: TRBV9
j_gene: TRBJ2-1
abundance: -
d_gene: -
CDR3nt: TGTGCCAGCAGCGAGCGTCCGGGGGGCTTCGGTGAGCAGTTCTTC
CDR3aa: CASSERPGGFGEQFF

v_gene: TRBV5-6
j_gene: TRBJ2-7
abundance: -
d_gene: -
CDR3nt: TGTGCCAGCAGCAAGGAGGGCAGGCTTATTTCCTACGAGCAGTACTTC
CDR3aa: CASSKEGRLISYEQYF

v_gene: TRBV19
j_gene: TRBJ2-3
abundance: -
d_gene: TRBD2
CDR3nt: TGTGCCAGTAGTAAGAGCGTTCCTAGCGGGACGCAGTATTTT
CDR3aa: CASSKSVPSGTQYF

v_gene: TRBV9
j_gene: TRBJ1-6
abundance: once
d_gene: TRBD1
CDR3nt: TGTGCCAGCACCAATCCGACAGGGCCCAATTCACCCCTCCACTTT
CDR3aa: CASTNPTGPNSPLHF

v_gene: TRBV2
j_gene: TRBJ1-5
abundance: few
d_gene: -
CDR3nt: TGTGCCAGCAGTGAAGCTCGACAGGTACAGCCCCAGCATTTT
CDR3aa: CASSEARQVQPQHF

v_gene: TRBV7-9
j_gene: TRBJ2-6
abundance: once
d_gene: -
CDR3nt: TGTGCCAGCGGCATCTCTGGGGCCAACGTCCTGACTTTC
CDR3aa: CASGISGANVLTF

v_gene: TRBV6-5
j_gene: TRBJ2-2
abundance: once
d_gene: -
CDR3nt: TGTGCCAGCCGGGGGGCGGACGGGGAGCTGTTTTTT
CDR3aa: CASRGADGELFF

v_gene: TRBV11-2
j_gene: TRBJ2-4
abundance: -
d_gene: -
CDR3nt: TGTGCCAGCAGTGTAGGGGGGCGAGGGTGGTACTTC
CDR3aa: CASSVGGRGWYF

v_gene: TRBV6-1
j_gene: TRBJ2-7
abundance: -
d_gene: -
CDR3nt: TGTGCCAGCAGTGAACACCGCATATCCTACGAGCAGTACTTC
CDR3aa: CASSEHRISYEQYF

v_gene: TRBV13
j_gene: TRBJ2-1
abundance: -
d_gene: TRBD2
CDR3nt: TGTGCCAGCAGCGCCGGGACTAGCGGGGGGGCCTTGTACAATGAGCAGTTCTTC
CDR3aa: CASSAGTSGGALYNEQFF

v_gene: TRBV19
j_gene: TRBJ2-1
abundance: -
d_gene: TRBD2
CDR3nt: TGTGCCAGTAGTATAGATTTTAGGACTAGCCTCGATGAGCAGTTCTTC
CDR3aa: CASSIDFRTSLDEQFF

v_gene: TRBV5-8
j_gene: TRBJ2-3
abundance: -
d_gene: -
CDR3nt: TGTGCCAGCAGCTTGGGTATCACACAAACTAGCACAGATACGCAGTATTTT
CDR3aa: CASSLGITQTSTDTQYF

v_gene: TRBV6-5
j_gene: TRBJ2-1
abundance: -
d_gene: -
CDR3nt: TGTGCCAGCAGTTACTCGGGTCCCCAACTAGATGAGCAGTTCTTC
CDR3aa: CASSYSGPQLDEQFF

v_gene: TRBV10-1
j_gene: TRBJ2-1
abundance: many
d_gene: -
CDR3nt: TGCGCCAGCAGTGATAGTCTAGGCGACTACAATGAGCAGTTCTTC
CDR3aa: CASSDSLGDYNEQFF

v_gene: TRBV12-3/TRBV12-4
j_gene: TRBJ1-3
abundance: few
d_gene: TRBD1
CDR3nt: TGTGCCAGCATTGGACAGGGGGGAAACACCATATATTTT
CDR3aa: CASIGQGGNTIYF

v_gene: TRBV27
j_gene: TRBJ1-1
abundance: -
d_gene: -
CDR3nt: TGTGCCAGCAGTTTAGGGGGGGGGACTGAAGCTTTCTTT
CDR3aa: CASSLGGGTEAFF

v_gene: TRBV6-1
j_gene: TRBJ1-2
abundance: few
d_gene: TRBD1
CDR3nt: TGTGCCAGCAGTGAACGGACAGGGTATGGCTACACCTTC
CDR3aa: CASSERTGYGYTF

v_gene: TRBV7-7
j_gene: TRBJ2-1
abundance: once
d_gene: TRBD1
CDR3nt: TGTGCCAGCAGCGCCTTTAGACAGGGCAGGGACAATGAGCAGTTCTTC
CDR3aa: CASSAFRQGRDNEQFF

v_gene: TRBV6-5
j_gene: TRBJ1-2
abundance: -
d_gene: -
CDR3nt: TGTGCCAGCACCCAGGTCGGCTCAGGCTACACCTTC
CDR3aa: CASTQVGSGYTF

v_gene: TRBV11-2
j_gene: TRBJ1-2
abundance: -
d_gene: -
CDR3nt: TGTGCCAGCAGCTTGGGGGCTAACTATGGCTACACCTTC
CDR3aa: CASSLGANYGYTF

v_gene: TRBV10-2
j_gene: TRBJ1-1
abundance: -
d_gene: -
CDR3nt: TGCGCCAGCAGTGAGGGCGGAGGTGAAGCTTTCTTT
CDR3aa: CASSEGGGEAFF

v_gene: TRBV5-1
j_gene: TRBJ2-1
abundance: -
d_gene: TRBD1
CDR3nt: TGCGCCAGCAGCTTGGCCTTGACAGGGGCCTACAATGAGCAGTTCTTC
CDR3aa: CASSLALTGAYNEQFF

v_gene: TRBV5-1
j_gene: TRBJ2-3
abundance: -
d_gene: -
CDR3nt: TGCGCCAGCAGCTTGGGAGAGCCCACAGATACGCAGTATTTT
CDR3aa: CASSLGEPTDTQYF

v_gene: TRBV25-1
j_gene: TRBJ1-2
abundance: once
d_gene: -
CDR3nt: TGTGCCAGCTCCGAGGGGGGCCCAGCTAACTATGGCTACACCTTC
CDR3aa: CASSEGGPANYGYTF

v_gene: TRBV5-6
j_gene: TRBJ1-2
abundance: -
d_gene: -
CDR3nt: TGTGCCAGCAGCTTAGGGGGGCAGAGGGGCTACACCTTC
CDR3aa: CASSLGGQRGYTF

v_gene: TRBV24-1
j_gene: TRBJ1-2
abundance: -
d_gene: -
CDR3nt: TGTGCCACCAGTGATTTTAATTCCCGTCAGTTCGGTTATGGCTACACCTTC
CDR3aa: CATSDFNSRQFGYGYTF

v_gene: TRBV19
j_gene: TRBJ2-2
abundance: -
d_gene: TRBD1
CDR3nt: TGTGCCAGTAGTATGACAGGGGGCCCGACCGGGGAGCTGTTTTTT
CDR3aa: CASSMTGGPTGELFF

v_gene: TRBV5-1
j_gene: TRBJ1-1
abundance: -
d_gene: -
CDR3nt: TGCGCCAGCAGCTCCCAGGCGGGGGGCACTGAAGCTTTCTTT
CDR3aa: CASSSQAGGTEAFF

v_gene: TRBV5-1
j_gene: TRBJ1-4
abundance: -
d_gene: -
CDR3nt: TGCGCCAGCAGCCCGCAATTGGAAGGCGAAAAACTGTTTTTT
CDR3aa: CASSPQLEGEKLFF

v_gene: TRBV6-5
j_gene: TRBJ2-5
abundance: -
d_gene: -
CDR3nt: TGTGCCAGCAGTTACGGGGGCTCACTAGGGGAGACCCAGTACTTC
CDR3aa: CASSYGGSLGETQYF

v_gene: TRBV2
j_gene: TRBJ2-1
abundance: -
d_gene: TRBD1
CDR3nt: TGTGCCAGCAAGCAGGGACAGGCAAACAATGAGCAGTTCTTC
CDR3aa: CASKQGQANNEQFF

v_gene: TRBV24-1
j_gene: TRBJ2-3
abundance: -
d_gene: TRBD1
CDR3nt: TGTGCCACCAGTGATAGAACAGGGGCAGATACGCAGTATTTT
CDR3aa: CATSDRTGADTQYF

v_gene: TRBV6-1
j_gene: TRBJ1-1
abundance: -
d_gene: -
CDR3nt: TGTGCCAGCAGTGATGAGGTTACATCCTACACTGAAGCTTTCTTT
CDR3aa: CASSDEVTSYTEAFF

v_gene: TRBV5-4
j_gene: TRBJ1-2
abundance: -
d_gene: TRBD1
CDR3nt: TGTGCCAGCACCGACAGGGGGATTAACTATGGCTACACCTTC
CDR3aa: CASTDRGINYGYTF

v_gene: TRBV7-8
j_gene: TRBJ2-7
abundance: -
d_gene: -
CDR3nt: TGTGCCAGCAGCTTAGCGCGGGGCCCAACGGACGAGCAGTACTTC
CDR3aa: CASSLARGPTDEQYF

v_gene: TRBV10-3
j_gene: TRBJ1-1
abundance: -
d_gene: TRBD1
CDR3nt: TGTGCCATCAGGGGTCTGGGACAGGGTATTTTTGGGTACACTGAAGCTTTCTTT
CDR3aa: CAIRGLGQGIFGYTEAFF

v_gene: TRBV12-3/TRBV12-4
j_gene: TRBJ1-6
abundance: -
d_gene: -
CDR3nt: TGTGCCAGCTCACTGCCAGGGAATTCACCCCTCCACTTT
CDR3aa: CASSLPGNSPLHF

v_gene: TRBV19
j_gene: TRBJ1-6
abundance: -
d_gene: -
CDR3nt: TGTGCCAGTAGTGTCCAGGGATTTTCACCCCTCCACTTT
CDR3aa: CASSVQGFSPLHF

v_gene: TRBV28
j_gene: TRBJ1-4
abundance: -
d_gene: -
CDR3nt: TGTGCCAGCAGAGAACGGGGATGGGTGTATTTT
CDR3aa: CASRERGWVYF

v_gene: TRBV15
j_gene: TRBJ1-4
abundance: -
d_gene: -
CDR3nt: TGTGCCACCAGCATCGGGAGTAGGGGGTCCTCTGGAAAACTGTTTTTT
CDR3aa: CATSIGSRGSSGKLFF

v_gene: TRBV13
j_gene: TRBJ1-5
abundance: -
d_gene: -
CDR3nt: TGTGCCAGCAGCTTAGGTCGAGGTAGCAATCAGCCCCAGCATTTT
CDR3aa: CASSLGRGSNQPQHF

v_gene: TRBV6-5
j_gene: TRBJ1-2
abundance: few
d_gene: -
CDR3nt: TGTGCCAGCAGCCAGGGGTATGGCTACACCTTC
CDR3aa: CASSQGYGYTF